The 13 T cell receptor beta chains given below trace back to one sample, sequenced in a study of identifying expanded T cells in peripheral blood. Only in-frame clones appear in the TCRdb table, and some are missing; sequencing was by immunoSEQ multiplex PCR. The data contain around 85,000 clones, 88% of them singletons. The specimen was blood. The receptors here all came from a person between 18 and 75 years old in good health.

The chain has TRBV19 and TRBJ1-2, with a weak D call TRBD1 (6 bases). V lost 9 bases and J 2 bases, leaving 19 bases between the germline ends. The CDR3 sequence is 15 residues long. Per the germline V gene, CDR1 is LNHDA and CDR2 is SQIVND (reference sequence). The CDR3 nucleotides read TGTGCCAGCGCCTTCGGGAGGGGGTTGAACTATGGCTACACCTTC. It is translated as CASAFGRGLNYGYTF.

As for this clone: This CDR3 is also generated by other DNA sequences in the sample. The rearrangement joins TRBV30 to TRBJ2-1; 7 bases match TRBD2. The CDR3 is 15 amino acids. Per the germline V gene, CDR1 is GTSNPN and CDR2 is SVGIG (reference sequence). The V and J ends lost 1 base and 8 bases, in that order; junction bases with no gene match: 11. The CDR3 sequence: CAWSGDYGSPDEQFF. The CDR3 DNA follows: TGTGCCTGGAGTGGGGACTACGGGTCCCCCGATGAGCAGTTCTTC. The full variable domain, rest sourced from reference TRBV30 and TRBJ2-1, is SQTIHQWPATLVQPVGSPLSLECTVEGTSNPNLYWYRQAAGRGLQLLFYSVGIGQISSEVPQNLSASRPQDRQFILSSKKLLLSDSGFYLCAWSGDYGSPDEQFFGPGTRLTVL.

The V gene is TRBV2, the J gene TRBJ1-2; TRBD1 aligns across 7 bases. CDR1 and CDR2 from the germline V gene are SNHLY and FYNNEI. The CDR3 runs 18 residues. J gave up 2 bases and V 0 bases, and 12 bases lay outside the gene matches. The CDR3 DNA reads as TGTGCCAGCAGTGAAGCTTGGGACAGCTGGGACTTAAACTATGGCTACACCTTC. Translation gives CASSEAWDSWDLNYGYTF.

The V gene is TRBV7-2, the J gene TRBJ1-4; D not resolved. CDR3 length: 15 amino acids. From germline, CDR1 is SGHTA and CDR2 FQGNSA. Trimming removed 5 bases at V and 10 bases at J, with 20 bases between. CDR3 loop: CASSPGWRDGPKLFF. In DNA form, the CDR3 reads TGTGCCAGCAGCCCCGGGTGGCGGGATGGGCCAAAACTGTTTTTT.

The CDR3 loop reads CASSPFGTGNTEAFF. Here the CDR3 DNA reads TGCGCCAGCAGCCCGTTCGGGACAGGGAACACTGAAGCTTTCTTT. The V and J genes are TRBV5-1 and TRBJ1-1, with 8 bases lining up with TRBD1. From germline, CDR1 is SGHRS and CDR2 YFSETQ. After removal of 4 bases from V and 1 base from J, the junction contained 6 bases not matched to a gene. CDR3 length: 15 residues.

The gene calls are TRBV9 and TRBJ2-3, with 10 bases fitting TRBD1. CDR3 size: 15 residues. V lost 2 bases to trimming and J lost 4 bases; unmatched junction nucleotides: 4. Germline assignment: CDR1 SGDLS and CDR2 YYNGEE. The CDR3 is CASSVGGTGADTQYF. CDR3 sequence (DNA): TGTGCCAGCAGCGTGGGGGGGACAGGGGCAGATACGCAGTATTTT.

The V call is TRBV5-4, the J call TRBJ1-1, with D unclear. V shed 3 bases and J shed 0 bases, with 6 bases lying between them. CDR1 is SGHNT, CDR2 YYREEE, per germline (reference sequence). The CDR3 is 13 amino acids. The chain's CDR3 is CASSSQLNTEAFF. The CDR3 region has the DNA TGTGCCAGCAGCTCTCAATTGAACACTGAAGCTTTCTTT.

CDR3 DNA: TGTGCCAGCAAATTTCGGGGGGGCCACGAGACCCAGTACTTC. Amino acids: CASKFRGGHETQYF. V is TRBV5-4 and J is TRBJ2-5, with 8 bases lining up with TRBD2. Unmatched junction bases numbered 9, after V lost 6 bases and J lost 5 bases. This CDR3 is built from 14 residues. CDR1 is SGHNT and CDR2 is YYREEE in the germline V gene (reference sequence).

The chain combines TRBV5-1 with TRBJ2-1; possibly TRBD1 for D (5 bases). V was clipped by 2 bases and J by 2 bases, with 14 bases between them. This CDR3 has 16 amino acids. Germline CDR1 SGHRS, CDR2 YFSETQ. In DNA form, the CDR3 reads TGCGCCAGCAGCTTTCGTGGGGCAGGGACCTACAATGAGCAGTTCTTC. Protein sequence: CASSFRGAGTYNEQFF.

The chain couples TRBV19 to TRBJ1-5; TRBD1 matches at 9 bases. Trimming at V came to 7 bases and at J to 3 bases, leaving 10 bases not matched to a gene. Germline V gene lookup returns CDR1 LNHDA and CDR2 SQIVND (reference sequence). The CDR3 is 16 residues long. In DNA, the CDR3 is TGTGCCAGTAAGGGGACAGGGACACACTACAATCAGCCCCAGCATTTT. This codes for CASKGTGTHYNQPQHF.

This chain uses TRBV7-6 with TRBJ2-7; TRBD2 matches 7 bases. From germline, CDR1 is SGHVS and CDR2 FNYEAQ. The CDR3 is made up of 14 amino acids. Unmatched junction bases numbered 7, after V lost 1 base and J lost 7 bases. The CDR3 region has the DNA TGTGCCAGCAGCTTAGAGATCCAGGGAGGGGAGCAGTACTTC. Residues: CASSLEIQGGEQYF.

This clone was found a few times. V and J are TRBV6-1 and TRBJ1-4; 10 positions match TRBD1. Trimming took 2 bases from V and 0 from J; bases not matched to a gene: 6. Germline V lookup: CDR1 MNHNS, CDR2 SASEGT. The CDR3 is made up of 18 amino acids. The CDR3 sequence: CASSEWTGGAATNEKLFF. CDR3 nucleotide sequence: TGTGCCAGCAGTGAATGGACAGGGGGAGCTGCAACTAATGAAAAACTGTTTTTT.

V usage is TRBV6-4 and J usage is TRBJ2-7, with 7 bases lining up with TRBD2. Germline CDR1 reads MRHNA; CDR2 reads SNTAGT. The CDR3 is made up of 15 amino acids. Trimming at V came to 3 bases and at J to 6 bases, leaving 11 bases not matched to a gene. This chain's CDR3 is CASSERAGRVAEQYF. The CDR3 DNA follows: TGTGCCAGCAGTGAGAGGGCAGGGAGGGTCGCCGAGCAGTACTTC.